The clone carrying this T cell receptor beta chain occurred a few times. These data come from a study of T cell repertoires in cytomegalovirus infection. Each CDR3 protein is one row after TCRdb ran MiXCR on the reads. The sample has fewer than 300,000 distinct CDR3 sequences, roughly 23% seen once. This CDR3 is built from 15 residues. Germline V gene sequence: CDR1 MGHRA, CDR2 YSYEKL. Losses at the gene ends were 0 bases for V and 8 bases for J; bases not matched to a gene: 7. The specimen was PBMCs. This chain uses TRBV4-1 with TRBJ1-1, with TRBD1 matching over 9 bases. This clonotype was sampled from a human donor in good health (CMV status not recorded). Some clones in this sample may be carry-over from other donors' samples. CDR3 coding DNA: TGCGCCAGCAGCCAAGATGGGACAGGGTATAGGGAAGCTTTCTTT. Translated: CASSQDGTGYREAFF.